Included here is one T cell receptor beta chain sequence, with context. The V gene lost 1 base and the J gene lost 5 bases, with 11 bases spanning the gap. Germline assignment: CDR1 SGHTA and CDR2 FQGTGA. This CDR3 comprises 14 residues. As processed by the authors: Quantification of nucleated cells was approximated via reference gene primer amplification. Some clones are missing from TCRdb's copy, which holds only in-frame ones; the method was immunoSEQ multiplex PCR. From that table come the V and J calls and clone size; the DNA was used to work out D and trimming. The table records 90,000 to 130,000 clones, roughly 87% of them present only once. The data were taken from a study of blood T cell repertoires in COVID-19. Study in general: Samples taken during acute and convalescent COVID-19 were collected in the United States, Italy and Spain. Sources were T cells, B-cell-depleted T cells, or PBMCs; the material itself was cDNA or gDNA.

The chain has TRBV7-3 and TRBJ2-5, with D possibly being TRBD2 (6 bases). The material sequenced was peripheral blood. The clonotype comes from a human donor in a cohort sampled during active COVID-19. CDR3 DNA: TGTGCCAGCAGCTTAAATCCAGGGAGGGAGACCCAGTACTTC. It is translated as CASSLNPGRETQYF.